This T cell receptor (beta chain) was retrieved from a study of blood T cell repertoires in COVID-19 (dated by TCRdb to the early 2020s). For context, the study as a whole: Samples from collaborators originated in the United States, Italy and Spain and spanned both the acute and convalescent phases of COVID-19. The material from the prospective study consisted of cDNA or gDNA derived from T cells, B-cell-depleted T cells, or PBMCs. The repertoires were released in a freely available public database intended as a resource for research on the immune response to SARS-CoV-2. Nearly every sample came with metadata listing a de-identified subject ID, COVID-19 status, age in years and sex. The samples were drawn from two sources: the first 160 participants of the ongoing ImmuneRACE study, and fewer than 1,500 subjects contributed by 6 global collaborators. Where available, HLA class I and class II types were obtained from metadata supplied by the sample provider rather than from assay-based typing. Deeply sampled blood TCRbeta repertoires from subjects exposed to, actively infected with, or recovered from COVID-19 were included in the dataset. The investigation overall reported the following: Clinical and demographic metadata were provided uncurated, with the amount varying by source and participant.

TCRbeta CDR3 regions were amplified from genomic DNA by means of the immunoSEQ Assay, a bias-controlled multiplex PCR. The paper's data handling went like this. Nucleated cell counts per sample were estimated from amplification of reference gene primers within the assay. To quantify the absolute abundance of each unique TCRbeta CDR3 rearrangement, sequence reads were collapsed and filtered. For each sample, productive Simpson clonality was calculated as the square root of Simpson's diversity index across productive rearrangements. The table comes from immuneACCESS by way of TCRdb, which keeps in-frame sequences with V and J called. Part of the clones is missing from these tables; in studies checked, under half for an unresolved V gene and the rest for unknown reasons. That table gives V, J and clone size, and the DNA gave D and trimming. For this sample the table gives fewer than 150,000 clones, of which 80% to 90% were detected only once. Together, the top ten hold 3% to 4.5% of the sample.

As concerns this clone: Its specific antigen is unknown. Base qualities are not provided; no much larger clone lies one nucleotide away.

Trimming removed 5 bases from V and 12 bases from J; the gene matches leave 11 bases unexplained. Its CDR3 holds 14 amino acids, cysteine through phenylalanine. Only the CDR3 portion is preserved as DNA: 42 bases, with reading frame beginning at the first base. For CDR1 and CDR2, the germline V gene (reference sequence) lists SEHNR and FQNEAQ. Collaborating institutions collected whole blood in K2EDTA tubes following their own protocols. For TCRbeta analysis, collaborators shipped samples as frozen whole blood, isolated PBMCs, or DNA extracted from either of those sample types. The V gene is TRBV7-9 and the J gene is TRBJ2-7, with 12 central nucleotides matching TRBD2. Sequencing was done on a sample of peripheral blood. The receptor was isolated from a woman aged 55-70 years with acute or convalescent COVID-19. The sequence in DNA is TGTGCCAGCAGCCCTGGACTAGCGGGGTTCGTGGTGTACTTC. It translates to CASSPGLAGFVVYF. The variable domain in full, with residues beyond the CDR3 obtained from the reference TRBV7-9 and TRBJ2-7 genes, is DTGVSQNPRHKITKRGQNVTFRCDPISEHNRLYWYRQTLGQGPEFLTYFQNEAQLEKSRLLSDRFSAERPKGSFSTLEIQRTEQGDSAMYLCASSPGLAGFVVYFGPGTRLTVT.